This T cell receptor (beta chain) was sequenced during a study of neoadjuvant anti-PD-1 for oral cavity cancer. Study-level findings and limits: PBMC Gini-index clonality exceeded responders' in non-responders post-nivolumab. Treg/Th17 ratio rose with pretreatment blood and fell with post-treatment tumor TCRbeta clonality.

As to this clone: Its antigen is still unknown.

Stated time point: after neoadjuvant nivolumab, at surgical resection. PBMCs were not maintained or expanded in culture before analysis. V lost 5 bases to trimming and J lost 0 bases, with 16 bases between them. Germline lookup yields CDR1 SGHAT and CDR2 FQNNGV. The CDR3 extends over 16 amino acids. Assay used: immunoSEQ multiplex PCR; TCRdb lists only in-frame clones, some missing. Found here are 14,000 or so clones, roughly 70% of them singletons; the top ten hold approximately 2%. The sample here was PBMCs, taken after nivolumab (anti-PD-1) treatment. The genes are TRBV11-2 and TRBJ1-1; D is perhaps TRBD1 (5 bases). This clonotype originated in a person aged 40 to 85 with oral cavity squamous cell carcinoma. The DNA of the CDR3 is TGTGCCAGCAGCCAGCCGGGACGCGCTCTGAACACTGAAGCTTTCTTT. It encodes CASSQPGRALNTEAFF. Supplemented by reference TRBV11-2 and TRBJ1-1, the full variable domain reads EAGVAQSPRYKIIEKRQSVAFWCNPISGHATLYWYQQILGQGPKLLIQFQNNGVVDDSQLPKDRFSAERLKGVDSTLKIQPAKLEDSAVYLCASSQPGRALNTEAFFGQGTRLTVV.